The next 14 T cell receptor beta chains were all read from a single sample in a study of shared clonotypes between healthy human individuals. Using immunoSEQ multiplex PCR, the repertoire was profiled, and TCRdb retains in-frame clones only, with some absent. The sample shows about 1.4 million clones, approximately 97% of them seen only once. Sequencing input: naive CD4+ T cells sorted from blood. Subset given: CD45RA+ positively selected. The receptors stem from a man aged 25 to 40 in good health.

In DNA form, the CDR3 reads TGCGCCAGCAGCCCGGGACTAGCTAGCACAGATACGCAGTATTTT. Its translation: CASSPGLASTDTQYF. The chain is built from TRBV4-3 and TRBJ2-3; TRBD2 aligns across 9 bases. After removal of 4 bases from V and 0 bases from J, the junction contained 2 bases not matched to a gene. Germline V gene lookup returns CDR1 LGHNA and CDR2 YSLEER. The CDR3 has 15 residues.

The chain joins TRBV5-1 to TRBJ2-1, with 12 bases that match TRBD2. CDR3 length: 17 amino acids. Germline values: CDR1 SGHRS, CDR2 YFSETQ. V dropped 0 bases and J dropped 7; count of bases not matched to a gene: 8. The CDR3 spells CASSLEVASGRGNEQFF. CDR3 DNA: TGCGCCAGCAGCTTGGAGGTTGCTAGCGGGAGGGGAAATGAGCAGTTCTTC.

This chain joins TRBV7-9 and TRBJ2-2, with TRBD2 identical over 8 bases. Germline V lookup: CDR1 SEHNR, CDR2 FQNEAQ (reference sequence). There are 17 residues in the CDR3. Trimming cost V 7 bases and J 2 bases; bases outside gene matches: 12. In nucleotides, the CDR3 is TGTGCCAGCACCCCTAGGTCAAGCGGGAGAAACACCGGGGAGCTGTTTTTT. This codes for CASTPRSSGRNTGELFF.

This chain joins TRBV4-3 and TRBJ2-5, with 7 bases fitting TRBD1. Germline V gene data show CDR1 as LGHNA and CDR2 as YSLEER. V lost 1 base and J lost 4; bases outside the gene matches: 3. CDR3 size: 14 residues. In DNA form, the CDR3 reads TGCGCCAGCAGCCAAGTGGCAGGGGGAGAGACCCAGTACTTC. Its protein is CASSQVAGGETQYF.

The gene calls are TRBV19 and TRBJ2-1; D uncertain. Trimming took off 0 bases at V and 4 bases at J, with 7 bases between the two ends. Germline CDR1 LNHDA, CDR2 SQIVND (reference sequence). CDR3 size: 14 residues. CDR3 sequence (DNA): TGTGCCAGTAGTATAGAGCCGGAATACAATGAGCAGTTCTTC. This codes for CASSIEPEYNEQFF.

Notes on this clone: The same CDR3 can be traced to other DNA sequences in this sample. The chain uses TRBV29-1 and TRBJ2-7; 8 positions agree with TRBD1. V shed 5 bases, J shed 2 bases, and the junction held 2 bases outside the gene matches. Germline values: CDR1 SQVTM, CDR2 ANQGSEA. The CDR3 is 12 residues long. CDR3 DNA sequence: TGCAGCGTTCGACAGGGGCCCTACGAGCAGTACTTC. Its protein is CSVRQGPYEQYF.

The rearrangement joins TRBV10-3 to TRBJ2-5, with D perhaps TRBD1 (5 bases). The ends were cut back, 10 bases at V and 2 bases at J, with 14 bases in the middle. The CDR3 sequence is 13 residues long. CDR1 and CDR2 from the germline V gene are ENHRY and SYGVKD. CDR3 loop: CATSPGLQETQYF. The CDR3 nucleotides are TGTGCCACCTCCCCAGGGCTTCAAGAGACCCAGTACTTC.

The chain has TRBV9 and TRBJ2-1, with D perhaps being TRBD1 or TRBD2 (5 bases each). The V end lost 3 bases, the J end lost 2 bases, and 12 bases lay between the germline ends. The CDR3 totals 15 residues. Germline V CDR1 and CDR2: SGDLS, YYNGEE. The CDR3 nucleotides read TGTGCCAGCAGCGGGGGGACGGGGCCCTACAATGAGCAGTTCTTC. Protein product: CASSGGTGPYNEQFF.

The V call is TRBV4-3, the J call TRBJ2-3; D not certain. This CDR3 region has 15 residues. The V gene lost 0 bases and the J gene lost 3 bases, with 10 bases spanning the gap. From germline, CDR1 is LGHNA and CDR2 YSLEER. CDR3 bases: TGCGCCAGCAGCCAAGACCTCCCTAGGACAGATACGCAGTATTTT. Translation gives CASSQDLPRTDTQYF.

Worth noting for this clone: Other DNA sequences in the sample encode the same CDR3. CDR3 nucleotides: TGTGCCAGCAGCTTAGGGGGGACAGATACGCAGTATTTT. It is translated as CASSLGGTDTQYF. This sequence joins TRBV7-2 and TRBJ2-3; D is perhaps TRBD1 or TRBD2 (5 bases each). Germline V CDR1 and CDR2: SGHTA, FQGNSA. CDR3 length: 13 amino acids. With 1 base removed from V and 3 bases from J, the gap between germline ends came to 5 bases. Supplemented by reference TRBV7-2 and TRBJ2-3, the full variable domain reads GAGVSQSPSNKVTEKGKDVELRCDPISGHTALYWYRQSLGQGLEFLIYFQGNSAPDKSGLPSDRFSAERTGGSVSTLTIQRTQQEDSAVYLCASSLGGTDTQYFGPGTRLTVL.

V is TRBV7-8 and J is TRBJ2-5, with D uncertain. Trimming pared 5 bases from V and 1 base from J, leaving 14 bases between. Germline V gene lookup returns CDR1 SGHVS and CDR2 FQNEAQ. There are 15 residues in the CDR3. CDR3 loop: CASSRRILIQETQYF. CDR3 coding DNA: TGTGCCAGCAGCCGCCGGATCCTCATCCAAGAGACCCAGTACTTC.

This chain connects TRBV6-6 to TRBJ2-7; D uncertain. The CDR3 is made up of 13 amino acids. The V gene's germline CDR1 is MNHNY and CDR2 SVGAGI (reference sequence). V lost 2 bases and J lost 7, with 12 bases in between. CDR3: CASSYVAGWEQYF. The CDR3 DNA follows: TGTGCCAGCAGTTACGTGGCAGGATGGGAGCAGTACTTC.

This chain connects TRBV9 to TRBJ1-2; D call uncertain. The CDR3 contains 17 residues. Germline V gene sequence: CDR1 SGDLS, CDR2 YYNGEE. V lost 0 bases and J lost 5, with 20 bases in between. CDR3: CASSVVGELPICYGYTF. The CDR3 DNA sequence: TGTGCCAGCAGCGTAGTTGGAGAACTCCCGATTTGTTATGGCTACACCTTC.

This chain joins TRBV5-5 and TRBJ2-3; unclear D gene. Germline CDR1 is SGHKS and CDR2 is YYEKEE (reference sequence). Trimming pared 3 bases from V and 0 bases from J, leaving 14 bases between. The CDR3 loop spans 16 amino acids. The DNA of the CDR3 is TGTGCCAGCAGCTCCCTTTCCGTTATTAGCACAGATACGCAGTATTTT. It translates to CASSSLSVISTDTQYF.